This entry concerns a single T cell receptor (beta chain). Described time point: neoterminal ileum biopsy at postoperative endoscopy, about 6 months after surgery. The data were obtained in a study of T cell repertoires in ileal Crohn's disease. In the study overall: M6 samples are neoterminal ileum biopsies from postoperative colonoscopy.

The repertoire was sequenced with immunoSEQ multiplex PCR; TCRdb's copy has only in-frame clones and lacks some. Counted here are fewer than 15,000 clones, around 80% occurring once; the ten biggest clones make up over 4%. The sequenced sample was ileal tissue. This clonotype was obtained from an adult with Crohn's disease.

CDR3 residues: CASGGDTDTQYF. The CDR3, as DNA: TGCGCCAGCGGGGGGGACACAGATACGCAGTATTTT. The chain recombines TRBV5-1 with TRBJ2-3; TRBD2 matches 7 bases. From germline, CDR1 is SGHRS and CDR2 YFSETQ. CDR3 length: 12 residues. Germline trimming cut 7 bases from V and 2 bases from J; bases unmatched to any gene: 1.